The 4 T cell receptor beta chains presented below share a single source sample, sequenced in a study of T cell responses to AZD1222 COVID-19 vaccine. Libraries were prepared by immunoSEQ multiplex PCR; TCRdb keeps only in-frame clonotypes and omits some of them. The sample lists roughly 120,000 clones, 91% occurring once. Sequenced material: peripheral blood, taken on day 0 of AZD1222 vaccination. The receptors stem from an adult in good health.

This clone was counted a single time. The CDR3 nucleotides read TGCAGCGTTTTCGTGGTTGACAGGGTCACAGATACGCAGTATTTT. Residues: CSVFVVDRVTDTQYF. The chain couples TRBV29-1 to TRBJ2-3; 7 nucleotides align to TRBD1. Germline trimming cut 5 bases from V and 2 bases from J; bases unmatched to any gene: 10. CDR3 length equals 15 residues. Germline loops: CDR1 SQVTM, CDR2 ANQGSEA.

This sequence joins TRBV19 and TRBJ1-5; D uncertain. The CDR3 is 14 residues long. Germline assignment: CDR1 LNHDA and CDR2 SQIVND (reference sequence). The V end lost 5 bases, the J end lost 4 bases, and 12 bases lay between the germline ends. The CDR3 DNA follows: TGTGCCAGTAGTGGCGGGCTTTGGAATCAGCCCCAGCATTTT. Translating gives CASSGGLWNQPQHF.

The chain uses TRBV5-6 and TRBJ1-2; D call uncertain. Germline V gene sequence: CDR1 SGHDT, CDR2 YYEEEE. V lost 4 bases and J 1 base, leaving 14 bases between the germline ends. CDR3 length equals 15 residues. The CDR3 loop reads CASSAWTDDNYGYTF. The DNA for the CDR3 is TGTGCCAGCAGCGCGTGGACTGACGATAACTATGGCTACACCTTC.

This clone was seen only a few times. This chain links TRBV6-1 with TRBJ1-6; D call uncertain. Germline CDR1 and CDR2: MNHNS and SASEGT. The CDR3 loop spans 18 amino acids. The ends were cut back, 2 bases at V and 10 bases at J, with 24 bases in the middle. The CDR3 region is CASSEIPLPAGLPSPLHF. In nucleotides, the CDR3 is TGTGCCAGCAGTGAAATTCCGCTTCCCGCAGGACTTCCCTCACCCCTCCACTTT.